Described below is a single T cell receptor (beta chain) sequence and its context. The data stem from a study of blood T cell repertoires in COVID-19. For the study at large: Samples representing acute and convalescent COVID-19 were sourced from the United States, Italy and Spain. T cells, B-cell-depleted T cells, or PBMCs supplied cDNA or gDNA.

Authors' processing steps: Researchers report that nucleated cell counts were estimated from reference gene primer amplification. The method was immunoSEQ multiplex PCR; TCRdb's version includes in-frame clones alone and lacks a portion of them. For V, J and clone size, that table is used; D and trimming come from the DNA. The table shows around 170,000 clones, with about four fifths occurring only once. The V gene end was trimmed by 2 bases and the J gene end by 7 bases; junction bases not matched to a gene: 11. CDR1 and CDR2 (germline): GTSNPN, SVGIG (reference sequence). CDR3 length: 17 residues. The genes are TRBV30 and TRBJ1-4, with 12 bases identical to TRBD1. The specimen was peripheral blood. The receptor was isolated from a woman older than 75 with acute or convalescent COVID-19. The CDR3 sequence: CAWSRRDRGLQGEKLFF. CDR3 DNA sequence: TGTGCCTGGAGTCGCCGGGACAGGGGGCTTCAAGGTGAAAAACTGTTTTTT.